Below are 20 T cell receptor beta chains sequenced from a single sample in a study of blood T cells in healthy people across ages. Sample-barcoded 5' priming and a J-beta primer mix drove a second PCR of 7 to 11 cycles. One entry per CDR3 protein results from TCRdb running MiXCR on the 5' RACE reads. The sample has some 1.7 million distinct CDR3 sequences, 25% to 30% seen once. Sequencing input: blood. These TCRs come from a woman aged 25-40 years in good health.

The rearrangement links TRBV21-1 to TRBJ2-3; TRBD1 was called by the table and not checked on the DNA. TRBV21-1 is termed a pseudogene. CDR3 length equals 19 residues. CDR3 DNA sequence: TGTGCCAGCAGCAAAAATGGCGATACAGACAGGGGTGAAACAGATACGCAGTATTTT. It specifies CASSKNGDTDRGETDTQYF.

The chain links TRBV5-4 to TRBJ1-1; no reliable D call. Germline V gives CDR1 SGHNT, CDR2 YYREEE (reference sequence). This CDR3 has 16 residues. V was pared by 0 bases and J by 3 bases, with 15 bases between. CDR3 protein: CASSLESWRGDTEAFF. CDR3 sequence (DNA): TGTGCCAGCAGCTTGGAGAGTTGGAGAGGCGACACTGAAGCTTTCTTT.

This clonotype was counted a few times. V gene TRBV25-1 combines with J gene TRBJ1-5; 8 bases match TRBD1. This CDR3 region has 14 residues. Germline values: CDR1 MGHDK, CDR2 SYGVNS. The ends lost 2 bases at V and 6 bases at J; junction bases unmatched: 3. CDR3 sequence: CASSERTGIQPQHF. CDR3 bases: TGTGCCAGCAGTGAACGGACAGGGATTCAGCCCCAGCATTTT.

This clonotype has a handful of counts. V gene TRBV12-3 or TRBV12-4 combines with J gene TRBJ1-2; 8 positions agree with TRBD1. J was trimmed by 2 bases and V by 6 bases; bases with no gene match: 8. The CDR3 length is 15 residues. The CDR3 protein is CASSLARTGNYGYTF. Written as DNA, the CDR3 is TGTGCCAGCAGCCTCGCAAGGACAGGGAACTATGGCTACACCTTC.

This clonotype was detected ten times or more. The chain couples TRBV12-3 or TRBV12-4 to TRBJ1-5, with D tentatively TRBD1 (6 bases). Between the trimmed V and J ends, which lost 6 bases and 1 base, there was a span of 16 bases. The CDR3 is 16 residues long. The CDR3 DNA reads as TGTGCCAGCAGCAGGGGAACAGGCGCCAGCAATCAGCCCCAGCATTTT. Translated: CASSRGTGASNQPQHF.

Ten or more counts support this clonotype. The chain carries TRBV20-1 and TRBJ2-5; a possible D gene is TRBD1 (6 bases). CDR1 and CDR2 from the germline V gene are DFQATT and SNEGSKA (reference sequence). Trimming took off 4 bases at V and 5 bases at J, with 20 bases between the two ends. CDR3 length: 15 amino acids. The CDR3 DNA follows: TGCAGTGCTAAGCCCCCACTAAGGGGGATGGAGACCCAGTACTTC. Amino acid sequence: CSAKPPLRGMETQYF.

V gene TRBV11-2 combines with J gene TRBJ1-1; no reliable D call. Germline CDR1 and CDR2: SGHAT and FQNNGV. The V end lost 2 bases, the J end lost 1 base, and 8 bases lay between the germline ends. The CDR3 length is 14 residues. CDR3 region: CASSLPPTNTEAFF. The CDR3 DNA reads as TGTGCCAGCAGCTTACCACCTACGAACACTGAAGCTTTCTTT. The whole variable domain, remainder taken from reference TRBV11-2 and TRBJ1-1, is EAGVAQSPRYKIIEKRQSVAFWCNPISGHATLYWYQQILGQGPKLLIQFQNNGVVDDSQLPKDRFSAERLKGVDSTLKIQPAKLEDSAVYLCASSLPPTNTEAFFGQGTRLTVV.

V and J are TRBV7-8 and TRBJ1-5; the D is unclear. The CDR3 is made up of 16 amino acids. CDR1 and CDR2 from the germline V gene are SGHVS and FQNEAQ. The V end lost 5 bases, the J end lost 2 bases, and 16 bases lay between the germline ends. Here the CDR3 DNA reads TGTGCCAGCAGCCGAGGCGGCGGTTTAGGCAATCAGCCCCAGCATTTT. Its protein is CASSRGGGLGNQPQHF. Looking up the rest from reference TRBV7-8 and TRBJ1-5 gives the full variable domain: GAGVSQSPRYKVAKRGQDVALRCDPISGHVSLFWYQQALGQGPEFLTYFQNEAQLDKSGLPSDRFFAERPEGSVSTLKIQRTQQEDSAVYLCASSRGGGLGNQPQHFGDGTRLSIL.

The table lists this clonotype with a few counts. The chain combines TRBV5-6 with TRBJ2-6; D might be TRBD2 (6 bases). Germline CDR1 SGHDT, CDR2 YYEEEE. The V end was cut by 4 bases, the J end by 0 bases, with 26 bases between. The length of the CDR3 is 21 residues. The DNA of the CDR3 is TGTGCCAGCAGCCTAATAAACTCCCGGGACTCCAAGAGCTCTGGGGCCAACGTCCTGACTTTC. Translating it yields CASSLINSRDSKSSGANVLTF.

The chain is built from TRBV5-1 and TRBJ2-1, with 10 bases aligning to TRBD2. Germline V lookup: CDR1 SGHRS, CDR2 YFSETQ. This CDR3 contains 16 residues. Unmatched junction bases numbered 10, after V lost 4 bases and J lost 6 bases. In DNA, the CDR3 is TGCGCCAGCAGCCAACTGGAGCGGGGGGGCCGCAATGAGCAGTTCTTC. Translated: CASSQLERGGRNEQFF.

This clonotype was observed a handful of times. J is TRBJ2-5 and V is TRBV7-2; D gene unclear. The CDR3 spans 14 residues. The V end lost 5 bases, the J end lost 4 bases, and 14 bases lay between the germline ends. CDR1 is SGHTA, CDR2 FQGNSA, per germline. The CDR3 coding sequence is TGTGCCAGCAGCCGGGCCTTCCGAGCAGAGACCCAGTACTTC. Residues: CASSRAFRAETQYF.

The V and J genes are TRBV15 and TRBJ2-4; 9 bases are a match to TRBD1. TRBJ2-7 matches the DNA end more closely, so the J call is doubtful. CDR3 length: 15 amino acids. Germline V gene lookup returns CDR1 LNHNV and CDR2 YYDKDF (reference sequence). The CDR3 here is CATSREGQGIYEQYF. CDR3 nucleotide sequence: TGTGCCACCAGCAGGGAGGGACAGGGCATCTACGAGCAGTACTTC.

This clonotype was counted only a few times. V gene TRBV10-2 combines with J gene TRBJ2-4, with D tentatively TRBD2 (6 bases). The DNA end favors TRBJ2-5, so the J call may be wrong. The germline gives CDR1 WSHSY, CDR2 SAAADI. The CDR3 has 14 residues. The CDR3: CASSGATSPETQYF. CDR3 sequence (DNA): TGCGCCAGCAGTGGGGCTACTAGCCCAGAGACCCAGTACTTC.

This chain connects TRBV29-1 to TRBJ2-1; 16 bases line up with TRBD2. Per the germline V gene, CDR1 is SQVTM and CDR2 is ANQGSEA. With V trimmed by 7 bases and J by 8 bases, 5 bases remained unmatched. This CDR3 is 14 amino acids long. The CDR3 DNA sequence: TGCAGCGCTGGGGGACTAGCGGGAGGGGATGAGCAGTTCTTC. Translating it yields CSAGGLAGGDEQFF.

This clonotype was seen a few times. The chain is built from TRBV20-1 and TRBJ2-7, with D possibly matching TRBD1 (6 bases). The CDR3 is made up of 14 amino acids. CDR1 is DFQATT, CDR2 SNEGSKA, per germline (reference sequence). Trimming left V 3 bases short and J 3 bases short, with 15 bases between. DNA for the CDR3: TGCAGTGCTAGCCCTCGGGACACCTACTACGAGCAGTACTTC. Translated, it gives CSASPRDTYYEQYF.

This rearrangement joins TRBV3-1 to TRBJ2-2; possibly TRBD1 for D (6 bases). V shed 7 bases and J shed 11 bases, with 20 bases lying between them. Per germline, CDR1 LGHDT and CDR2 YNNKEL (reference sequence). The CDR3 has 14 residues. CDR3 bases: TGTGCCAGCAAGTCCCAGGGGATCAACGGTGAGCTGTTTTTT. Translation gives CASKSQGINGELFF.

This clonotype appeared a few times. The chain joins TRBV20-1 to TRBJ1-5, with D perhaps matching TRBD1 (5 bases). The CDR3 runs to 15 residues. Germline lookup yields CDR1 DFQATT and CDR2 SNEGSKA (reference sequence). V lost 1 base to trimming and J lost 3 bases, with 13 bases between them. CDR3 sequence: CSARGGPRDNQPQHF. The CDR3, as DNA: TGCAGTGCTAGAGGGGGCCCGCGGGACAATCAGCCCCAGCATTTT.

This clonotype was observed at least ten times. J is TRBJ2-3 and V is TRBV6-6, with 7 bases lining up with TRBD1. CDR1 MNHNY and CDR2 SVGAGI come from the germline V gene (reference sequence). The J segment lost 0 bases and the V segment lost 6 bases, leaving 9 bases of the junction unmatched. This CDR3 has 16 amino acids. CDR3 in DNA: TGTGCCAGCAGAGCTACAGGGGCTTCTAGCACAGATACGCAGTATTTT. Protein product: CASRATGASSTDTQYF.

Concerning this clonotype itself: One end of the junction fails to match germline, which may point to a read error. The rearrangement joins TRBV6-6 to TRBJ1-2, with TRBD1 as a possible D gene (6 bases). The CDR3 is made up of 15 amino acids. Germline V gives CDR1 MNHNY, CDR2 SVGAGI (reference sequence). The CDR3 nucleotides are TGTGTCAGCAGTTACTCGATGGGGGCAAACTATGGCTACACCTTC. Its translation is CVSSYSMGANYGYTF.

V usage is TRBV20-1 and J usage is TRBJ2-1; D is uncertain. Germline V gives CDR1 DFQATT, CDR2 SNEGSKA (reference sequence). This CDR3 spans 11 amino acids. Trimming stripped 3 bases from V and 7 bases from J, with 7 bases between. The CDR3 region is CSARPPNEQFF. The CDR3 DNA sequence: TGCAGTGCTAGGCCCCCTAATGAGCAGTTCTTC.